This TCR beta chain was sequenced in a study of blood T cell repertoires in COVID-19. Across the study: Samples taken during acute and convalescent COVID-19 were collected in the United States, Italy and Spain. From T cells, B-cell-depleted T cells, or PBMCs came the material, which was cDNA or gDNA.

This clone appeared once. A Seattle source enrolled patients during active infection and followed them longitudinally. The ends lost 6 bases at V and 2 bases at J; junction bases unmatched: 9. This CDR3 is built from 16 residues. Germline V CDR1 and CDR2: MNHEY, SMNVEV (reference sequence). The authors' processing: For nucleated cells, counts were estimated from reference gene primer amplification. TCRdb's table, derived via immunoSEQ multiplex PCR, lists solely in-frame clones and lacks some. The V and J calls and the clone size are those of that table, but D and trimming were determined from the DNA. The sample lists about 160,000 clones; around 87% were seen once.

Sample: peripheral blood. V is TRBV27 and J is TRBJ1-4; 7 positions agree with TRBD1. The receptor was derived from a woman aged 70-85 years with COVID-19, enrolled during active disease. This chain's CDR3 is CASSPRPGGTNEKLFF. In DNA, the CDR3 is TGTGCCAGCAGCCCCCGCCCAGGGGGGACTAATGAAAAACTGTTTTTT.